This TCR beta chain was retrieved from a study of blood T cell repertoires in COVID-19. Trimming removed 4 bases from V and 0 bases from J, with 10 bases in between. Germline lookup yields CDR1 LGHNA and CDR2 YNFKEQ. The CDR3 is 14 residues long. Method: immunoSEQ multiplex PCR; TCRdb's copy keeps in-frame clones and lacks some. This table holds tens of thousands of clones, approximately 89% found once. This clonotype was sampled from a middle-aged man with active COVID-19. The chain employs TRBV4-2 and TRBJ2-7; no clear D gene. Sequencing used peripheral blood. CDR3 DNA: TGTGCCAGCAGCCGGCTAGTAGTCTCCTACGAGCAGTACTTC. The encoded protein is CASSRLVVSYEQYF.